Listed below are T cell receptor beta chains from one sample, sequenced in a study of blood T cell repertoires in COVID-19. The assay was immunoSEQ multiplex PCR, and TCRdb's table has in-frame clones only and misses some. The data hold roughly 180,000 clones, with 81% observed a single time. Sample: PBMCs or T cells enriched from blood (not recorded which). These receptors came from a woman between 40 and 55 years old with acute COVID-19. CDR3s include the opening cysteine and the closing phenylalanine or tryptophan. The D gene is left open where the match is weak. Rows may omit the clone size; those that give it use once, few, many or a size class.

CDR3 DNA,CDR3 protein,J gene,clone size,D gene,V gene
TGTGCCAGCAGTTACAGGGGCGGCTTGAATGGCTACACCTTC,CASSYRGGLNGYTF,TRBJ1-2,NA,NA,TRBV6-5
TGCGCCAGCACACCCGACAGGGTGACCGGGGAGCTGTTTTTT,CASTPDRVTGELFF,TRBJ2-2,once,TRBD1,TRBV5-1
TGTGCCAGCAGTAGTCAGGGGTTCACTGAAGCTTTCTTT,CASSSQGFTEAFF,TRBJ1-1,NA,NA,TRBV6-5
TGTGCCAGTAGAGGGGATCGGCTAAACTACAATGAGCAGTTCTTC,CASRGDRLNYNEQFF,TRBJ2-1,NA,NA,TRBV19
TGCGCCAGCAGCTTGTATGTGGGGGGTCCTGGGACCCAGTACTTC,CASSLYVGGPGTQYF,TRBJ2-5,NA,NA,TRBV5-1
TGTGCCATCACAGGGGGGTGGAACACTGAAGCTTTCTTT,CAITGGWNTEAFF,TRBJ1-1,few,TRBD1,TRBV10-3
TGTGCCAGCAGCTTGGGTGAAGAGGCGAACACCGGGGAGCTGTTTTTT,CASSLGEEANTGELFF,TRBJ2-2,NA,NA,TRBV5-4
TGTGCCAGCAGTAGCTCTTGGGACACCGCTCGCGAGCAGTACTTC,CASSSSWDTAREQYF,TRBJ2-7,once,NA,TRBV6-5
TGTGCCAGCAGCAAAACTAGCGGGATAACCAATGAGCAGTTCTTC,CASSKTSGITNEQFF,TRBJ2-1,NA,TRBD2,TRBV7-2
TGTGCCAGCAGCTTAGCGCAACGGGAGATGAACTATGGCTACACCTTC,CASSLAQREMNYGYTF,TRBJ1-2,once,NA,TRBV7-9
TGTGCCAGCAGCTTAGACGGAGGGTCACCCCTCCACTTT,CASSLDGGSPLHF,TRBJ1-6,NA,NA,TRBV7-9
TGTGCCAGCAGTTTATCTATACTCTCCTACAATGAGCAGTTCTTC,CASSLSILSYNEQFF,TRBJ2-1,NA,NA,TRBV27
TGTGCCACCAGTGCAGGGACAGGGGGAAAAAGAGGCCAAGAGACCCAGTACTTC,CATSAGTGGKRGQETQYF,TRBJ2-5,few,TRBD1,TRBV24-1
TGTGCCAGCTCCCCCGGAGTTGGAGAGACCCAGTACTTC,CASSPGVGETQYF,TRBJ2-5,NA,NA,TRBV18
TGTGCCAGCAGGAGGGCGACGACGAACACCGGGGAGCTGTTTTTT,CASRRATTNTGELFF,TRBJ2-2,NA,NA,TRBV7-2
TGTGCCAGCAGCAAAACCGAGGGACACACAGATACGCAGTATTTT,CASSKTEGHTDTQYF,TRBJ2-3,NA,NA,TRBV21-1
TGTGCCAGTAGTATGGGCAGGGGCACCCTCATGAACACTGAAGCTTTCTTT,CASSMGRGTLMNTEAFF,TRBJ1-1,few,NA,TRBV19
TGTGCCAGCAGTTCGTTCGGTGAGCAGTTCTTC,CASSSFGEQFF,TRBJ2-1,NA,NA,TRBV12-3/TRBV12-4
TGTGCCAGCGGGGGGGCCAGGGGAGATACGCAGTATTTT,CASGGARGDTQYF,TRBJ2-3,few,NA,TRBV12-3/TRBV12-4
TGTGCCAGCAGCGTATCCTGGGAGTCTGGAAACACCATATATTTT,CASSVSWESGNTIYF,TRBJ1-3,NA,NA,TRBV9
TGTGCCAGCAGCTTACAGGCCCACAATGAGCAGTTCTTC,CASSLQAHNEQFF,TRBJ2-1,NA,NA,TRBV11-3
TGCGCCAGCAGCTCGAATACAGGGGGGAATGGCTACACCTTC,CASSSNTGGNGYTF,TRBJ1-2,NA,TRBD1,TRBV5-1
TGTGCCAGCAGTCCGCTCCTTAGCGGGGGGAACACCGGGGAGCTGTTTTTT,CASSPLLSGGNTGELFF,TRBJ2-2,few,TRBD2,TRBV6-2/TRBV6-3
TGTGCCAGCAGCTTAGGGCGGACAGGGGTAGGAAGGCAGTACTTC,CASSLGRTGVGRQYF,TRBJ2-7,once,TRBD1,TRBV7-2
TGTGCCAGCAGCCGCACAGGGGGCTCTAGCACAGATACGCAGTATTTT,CASSRTGGSSTDTQYF,TRBJ2-3,NA,TRBD1,TRBV7-2